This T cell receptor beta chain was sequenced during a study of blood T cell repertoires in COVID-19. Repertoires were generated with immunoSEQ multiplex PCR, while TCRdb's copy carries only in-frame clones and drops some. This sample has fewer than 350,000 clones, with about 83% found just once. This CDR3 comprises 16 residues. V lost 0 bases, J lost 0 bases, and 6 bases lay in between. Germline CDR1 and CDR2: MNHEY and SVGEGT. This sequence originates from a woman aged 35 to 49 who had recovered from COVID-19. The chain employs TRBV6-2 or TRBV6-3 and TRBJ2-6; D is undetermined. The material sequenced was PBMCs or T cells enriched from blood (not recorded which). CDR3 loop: CASSYSSSSGANVLTF. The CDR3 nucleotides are TGTGCCAGCAGTTACTCAAGTAGCTCTGGGGCCAACGTCCTGACTTTC.